This entry lists 11 T cell receptor beta chains sequenced from one sample in a study of T cell responses to AZD1222 COVID-19 vaccine. Libraries were prepared by immunoSEQ multiplex PCR; TCRdb keeps only in-frame clonotypes and omits some of them. The sample lists tens of thousands of clones; roughly 84% were seen once. The sequenced sample was peripheral blood, obtained on day 0 of AZD1222 vaccination. The origin of the receptors is an adult in good health.

CDR3 loop: CASSRVWRTTSYEQYF. CDR3 DNA: TGTGCCAGCAGCCGTGTATGGAGGACTACGTCCTACGAGCAGTACTTC. The V call is TRBV5-8, the J call TRBJ2-7, with a tentative D call TRBD2 (6 bases). The CDR3 has 16 amino acids. CDR1 is SGHTS and CDR2 is YDEGEE in the germline V gene. V lost 4 bases, J lost 1 base, and 18 bases lay in between.

CDR3 coding DNA: TGTGCCAGCAGTACAGATCGGGAAGCTTTCTTT. Translation gives CASSTDREAFF. The V call is TRBV6-5, the J call TRBJ1-1; no clear D. Germline V gene sequence: CDR1 MNHEY, CDR2 SVGAGI. This CDR3 has 11 residues. The germline V and J ends were trimmed by 5 bases and 8 bases, with 9 bases remaining between them.

This rearrangement joins TRBV19 to TRBJ1-1; no reliable D call. The CDR3 extends over 13 amino acids. Germline CDR1 LNHDA, CDR2 SQIVND (reference sequence). The V gene lost 2 bases and the J gene lost 1 base, with 5 bases spanning the gap. The CDR3 DNA follows: TGTGCCAGTAGTATAAGCAGGAACACTGAAGCTTTCTTT. Encoded protein: CASSISRNTEAFF.

The CDR3 DNA reads TGCAGCGTAAAAGCAGGGGTAGGCGAGCAGTACTTC. Amino acid sequence: CSVKAGVGEQYF. The V gene is TRBV29-1, the J gene TRBJ2-7; possibly TRBD1 for D (6 bases). The V end was cut by 6 bases, the J end by 6 bases, with 15 bases between. Germline-derived CDR1 and CDR2 are SQVTM and ANQGSEA. CDR3 length equals 12 residues.

This clone was seen a few times. This chain connects TRBV6-2 or TRBV6-3 to TRBJ1-5; D is unresolved. The CDR3 extends over 13 amino acids. V gave up 7 bases and J gave up 6 bases, with 13 bases separating them. The germline V gene encodes CDR1 MNHEY and CDR2 SVGEGT. The CDR3 is CASTPTRSQPQHF. CDR3 DNA sequence: TGTGCCAGCACCCCTACTCGTTCTCAGCCCCAGCATTTT.

The genes are TRBV4-1 and TRBJ2-1; D may be TRBD2 (6 bases). The germline V gene encodes CDR1 MGHRA and CDR2 YSYEKL. With 0 bases removed from V and 6 bases from J, the gap between germline ends came to 15 bases. This CDR3 comprises 16 residues. The CDR3 region has the DNA TGCGCCAGCAGCCAAGATCGTCGGGAGTTGGGCAATGAGCAGTTCTTC. It yields the protein CASSQDRRELGNEQFF.

The chain carries TRBV18 and TRBJ1-3; 9 nucleotides match TRBD1. The CDR3 consists of 17 residues. V lost 1 base, J lost 2 bases, and 6 bases stayed unmatched. Germline loops: CDR1 KGHSH, CDR2 LQKENI. The CDR3 DNA sequence: TGTGCCAGCTCACCACGAAGTGACAGGGGGACTGGAAACACCATATATTTT. This gives the protein CASSPRSDRGTGNTIYF.

This sequence joins TRBV19 and TRBJ2-1; the D gene could be TRBD1 or TRBD2 (5 bases each). CDR1 and CDR2 from the germline V gene are LNHDA and SQIVND (reference sequence). The CDR3 covers 14 residues. V dropped 1 base and J dropped 9 bases, with 13 bases sitting between them. The CDR3 coding sequence is TGTGCCAGTAGTATAGCGGCCGGTGGGGGTGAGCAGTTCTTC. It is translated as CASSIAAGGGEQFF.

The rearrangement uses TRBV11-2 and TRBJ2-1; D may match TRBD1 or TRBD2 (5 bases each). CDR1 SGHAT and CDR2 FQNNGV come from the germline V gene. V lost 4 bases and J 11 bases, leaving 9 bases between the germline ends. CDR3 length: 11 residues. CDR3 bases: TGTGCCAGCAGCTCGGGACCCCAGCAGTTCTTC. Protein: CASSSGPQQFF.

CDR3: CASSAPGGNTGELFF. The CDR3 DNA reads as TGTGCCAGCAGTGCCCCAGGGGGGAACACCGGGGAGCTGTTTTTT. This chain connects TRBV28 to TRBJ2-2; 7 bases match TRBD1. This CDR3 has 15 residues. V shed 5 bases and J 1 base; nucleotides not matched to a gene: 4. Germline V gene sequence: CDR1 MDHEN, CDR2 SYDVKM.

The chain carries TRBV28 and TRBJ1-2, with a tentative D call TRBD1 (5 bases). V lost 8 bases and J 8 bases, leaving 15 bases between the germline ends. Germline values: CDR1 MDHEN, CDR2 SYDVKM. This CDR3 is built from 12 residues. This CDR3 is CASFEGSWGYTF. CDR3 coding DNA: TGTGCCAGCTTTGAGGGGTCTTGGGGCTACACCTTC.